This T cell receptor beta chain was sequenced in a study of type 1 and type 2 diabetes patients. In the study overall: Donors were type 1 diabetes, type 2 diabetes, or nondiabetic controls. A total of around 20 million paired-end reads came from the whole study. Study findings and constraints: Type 1 diabetes repertoires were significantly less diverse than type 2 diabetes ones. A median of one highly-expanded CD4+ clone, covering about 4% of reads, occurred in type 2 diabetes.

PCR was run on genomic DNA. Multiplex PCR with 30 forward and 13 reverse primers amplified the TCR beta CDR3. One entry per CDR3 protein, called by TCRdb with MiXCR from the multiplex PCR reads. The sample lists fewer than 300,000 distinct CDR3 sequences; 45% to 60% were seen once. CDR1 DFQATT and CDR2 SNEGSKA come from the germline V gene (reference sequence). The CDR3 length is 15 residues. V was cut by 0 bases and J by 8 bases, with 17 bases left in between. This clonotype was recorded a few times. The antigen is not known. The source of this sequence is a man aged 18-30 years with type 2 diabetes. V and J are TRBV20-1 and TRBJ2-4; D is perhaps TRBD2 (6 bases). Sequenced: peripheral blood mononuclear cells (PBMCs). The CDR3 DNA sequence: TGCAGTGCTAGAGATGTCGGCAGGGAGGTACACATTCAGTACTTC. As protein: CSARDVGREVHIQYF.